This T cell receptor beta chain emerged from a study of shared clonotypes between healthy human individuals. Study summary: Donors were a couple of women and a few men aged 18 to 49. Findings and caveats of the study: Among donors, the sharing of clonotypes was expected to be influenced by sequencing depth.

This table comes from immunoSEQ multiplex PCR, and its TCRdb copy is limited to in-frame clones, with some not included. Of a few hundred thousand clones in the sample, 60% to 80% were seen once. Remarks on this clone: Its target is unknown.

The source material was PBMCs. The sequence came from a woman between 40 and 50 years old in good health. Some clones in this sample may be carry-over from other donors' samples.

CDR3 amino acids: CASSCGQTYEQYF. CDR3 sequence (DNA): TGTGCCAGCAGCTGCGGCCAAACCTACGAGCAGTACTTC. This chain joins TRBV9 and TRBJ2-7, with D unclear. V gave up 4 bases and J gave up 2 bases, with 10 bases separating them. CDR1 SGDLS and CDR2 YYNGEE come from the germline V gene. The CDR3 loop spans 13 amino acids. Based on the CDR3 plus reference TRBV9 and TRBJ2-7, the full variable domain is DSGVTQTPKHLITATGQRVTLRCSPRSGDLSVYWYQQSLDQGLQFLIQYYNGEERAKGNILERFSAQQFPDLHSELNLSSLELGDSALYFCASSCGQTYEQYFGPGTRLTVT.